The clone carrying this T cell receptor beta chain was seen many times. Its antigen remains unidentified. These data come from a study of neurological immune-mediated disorders. General study findings and limits: None of the CDR3 amino acid sequences found in expanded clones was shared across subjects. This suggests that the TCR-beta repertoires were private in all groups.

Germline lookup yields CDR1 SGDLS and CDR2 YYNGEE. V lost 3 bases to trimming and J lost 4 bases; unmatched junction nucleotides: 7. The CDR3 is made up of 15 amino acids. The cDNA was produced through 5'RACE with 10-nucleotide random UMIs. A single record per CDR3 protein comes from TCRdb applying MiXCR to the 5' RACE reads. Seen here are 40,000 or so distinct CDR3 sequences, approximately 13% observed once, and the top ten hold 9.5% to 12%. Time point indicated: longitudinal time-point 3. Unsorted libraries were prepared from 2 million PBMCs that had been stored at -80 C. The sequencing sample was made of PBMCs. This TCR derives from a man younger than 40 in good health. This chain connects TRBV9 to TRBJ1-2; TRBD1 agrees at 9 bases. The CDR3 is CASSADRGRGYGYTF. The CDR3, as DNA: TGTGCCAGCAGCGCGGACAGGGGCAGGGGCTATGGCTACACCTTC.